Sequencing of this T cell receptor beta chain was carried out in a study of human T cells and chemical hapten exposure. TCRdb itself ran the RACE reads through MiXCR, one entry per CDR3 protein. The table lists around 150,000 distinct CDR3 sequences, 25% to 35% of them singletons. The time point here: patch test 3, about 24 weeks after DPC sensitization. Treatment denoted: therapeutic diphenylcyclopropenone sensitization with weekly scalp DPC. V dropped 6 bases and J dropped 9 bases, with 15 bases sitting between them. CDR1 MNHEY and CDR2 SVGEGT come from the germline V gene. The CDR3 totals 14 residues. This clonotype was seen more than once but under ten times.

This receptor was identified in a woman under 30 with alopecia areata. Some clones in this sample may be carry-over from other donors' samples. The sample was whole blood, taken in connection with sensitization to the hapten diphenylcyclopropenone (DPC). V is TRBV6-2 or TRBV6-3 and J is TRBJ1-6; no clear D. The CDR3 nucleotides read TGTGCCAGCAGCTACGTCGGAATCAGTTCACCCCTCCACTTT. Its translation is CASSYVGISSPLHF.